This T cell receptor (beta chain) was observed in a study of control samples from healthy donors and cancer patients. Trimming pared 3 bases from V and 0 bases from J, leaving 11 bases between. Germline V gene data show CDR1 as GTSNPN and CDR2 as SVGIG (reference sequence). This CDR3 has 15 residues. TCRdb keeps only in-frame clones here, not all; method: immunoSEQ multiplex PCR. The sample contains approximately 97,000 clones, around 90% of which appear only once. The sequenced material came from blood. The chain combines TRBV30 with TRBJ1-4; D perhaps matches TRBD1 (6 bases). The receptor's source is a man aged 30 to 39 in good health. CDR3 nucleotide sequence: TGTGCCTGGAGGGAGGAGGGGGCAACTAATGAAAAACTGTTTTTT. Its translation: CAWREEGATNEKLFF.